A single sample gave rise to the 6 T cell receptor beta chains below, sequenced in a study of beta chain features in type 1 diabetes. Study-wide results and limits: TCRB CDR3s from Type 1 diabetes patients were moderately but significantly shorter in all four CD4+ subsets.

The sequenced template was cDNA made from the entire isolated RNA. Repertoires were generated with immunoSEQ multiplex PCR, while TCRdb's copy carries only in-frame clones and drops some. This repertoire shows some 45,000 clones, approximately 70% found once; its top ten account for approximately 2.3%. No cognate antigen is known for these TCRs. The source material was Tregs from blood. The origin of the receptors is a young woman with type 1 diabetes.

The CDR3 sequence is CASSFHRTGGTEAFF. As DNA, the CDR3 is TGTGCCAGCAGCTTCCACCGGACAGGGGGCACTGAAGCTTTCTTT. This chain links TRBV7-2 with TRBJ1-1, with 10 bases matching TRBD1. V lost 3 bases to trimming and J lost 4 bases; unmatched junction nucleotides: 5. This CDR3 has 15 residues. The germline CDR1 and CDR2 sequences are SGHTA and FQGNSA.

The chain recombines TRBV19 with TRBJ1-1; the D is unclear. CDR1 and CDR2 from the germline V gene are LNHDA and SQIVND (reference sequence). The CDR3 sequence is 13 residues long. V was trimmed by 9 bases and J by 0 bases, leaving 11 bases between them. The CDR3 bases are TGTGCCAGCTCAGATCTGCTGAACACTGAAGCTTTCTTT. Translation: CASSDLLNTEAFF.

The V and J genes are TRBV7-9 and TRBJ2-4, with D perhaps TRBD1 (5 bases). Germline V gene sequence: CDR1 SEHNR, CDR2 FQNEAQ (reference sequence). CDR3 length: 15 amino acids. V gave up 1 base and J gave up 7 bases, with 14 bases separating them. CDR3 protein: CASSLDWTSGNIQYF. In nucleotides, the CDR3 is TGTGCCAGCAGCTTAGATTGGACATCCGGGAACATTCAGTACTTC. Full variable domain (missing parts from reference TRBV7-9 and TRBJ2-4): DTGVSQNPRHKITKRGQNVTFRCDPISEHNRLYWYRQTLGQGPEFLTYFQNEAQLEKSRLLSDRFSAERPKGSFSTLEIQRTEQGDSAMYLCASSLDWTSGNIQYFGAGTRLSVL.

J is TRBJ2-5 and V is TRBV2, with TRBD2 as a possible D gene (6 bases). Deletions cut 7 bases from V and 3 bases from J, with 18 bases between. Germline CDR1 SNHLY, CDR2 FYNNEI. The CDR3 sequence is 15 residues long. The CDR3 DNA follows: TGTGCCAGCAAGAGCACTAGCCTAGCCAAAGAGACCCAGTACTTC. It encodes CASKSTSLAKETQYF.

The rearrangement links TRBV7-2 to TRBJ1-2; 8 bases agree with TRBD1. CDR1 and CDR2 from the germline V gene are SGHTA and FQGNSA. V gave up 5 bases and J gave up 0 bases; unmatched junction bases: 11. The CDR3 is 17 residues long. This CDR3 reads CASSPWAGDRSNYGYTF. CDR3 DNA sequence: TGTGCCAGCAGCCCATGGGCGGGGGACAGGTCTAACTATGGCTACACCTTC.

This chain connects TRBV18 to TRBJ2-5, with 7 bases matching TRBD2. This CDR3 spans 17 amino acids. CDR1 is KGHSH, CDR2 LQKENI, per germline. J lost 2 bases, V lost 1 base, and 10 bases had no gene match. DNA for the CDR3: TGTGCCAGCTCACCACGTGCGGCGGGGGAATTTCAAGAGACCCAGTACTTC. It translates to CASSPRAAGEFQETQYF.